These T cell receptor beta chains were read from a single sample in a study of blood T cells in healthy people across ages. TCRdb independently ran MiXCR on the 5' RACE reads; one entry per CDR3 protein. The sample holds about 1.5 million distinct CDR3 sequences, 42% seen once. The sample consisted of blood. Every receptor here comes from a woman aged 18-29 years in good health. CDR3s include the opening cysteine and the closing phenylalanine or tryptophan. A D gene is named only where the DNA matches it firmly. A row's size may be missing; if present it is once, few, many or a size class.

size	D	J	V	DNA	CDR3
.	.	TRBJ2-7	TRBV4-2	TGTGCCAGCAGCCCCAGCGGTGGAGCAGTCTACGAGCAGTACTTC	CASSPSGGAVYEQYF
.	TRBD2	TRBJ2-7	TRBV6-6	TGTGCCAGCAGTTGGCTAGCGGGGGTTTACAATGAGCAGTACTTC	CASSWLAGVYNEQYF
.	.	TRBJ2-1	TRBV7-2	TGCGCCAGCAGCGCGAATAGGGCAGGAGAGACCCAGTTCTTC	CASSANRAGETQFF
.	TRBD2	TRBJ2-7	TRBV13	TGTGCCAGCAGCTTACTAGCGGGGAGCTACAATGAGCAGTACTTC	CASSLLAGSYNEQYF
.	TRBD1	TRBJ1-2	TRBV30	TGTGCCTGGAGATTGGGGACAGGGGGCAACTATGGCTACACCTTC	CAWRLGTGGNYGYTF
few	TRBD2	TRBJ2-7	TRBV5-1	TGCGCCAGCAGCTTAACTAGCGGTCCTAACGAGCAGTACTTC	CASSLTSGPNEQYF
.	TRBD1	TRBJ1-1	TRBV12-3/TRBV12-4	TGTGCCAGCAGTTTGGGCAGGGGGCGTCTGAACACTGAAGCTTTCTTT	CASSLGRGRLNTEAFF
.	.	TRBJ1-2	TRBV4-1	TGCGCCAGCAGCCATTTAGGCGACTATGGCTACACCTTC	CASSHLGDYGYTF
.	.	TRBJ1-5	TRBV2	TGTGCCAGTACGGACAGTTATAGCAATCAGCCCCAGCATTTT	CASTDSYSNQPQHF
.	.	TRBJ2-1	TRBV7-2	TGTGCCAGCACGCCTGCTAGCACCGGCGGGCATGAGCAGTTCTTC	CASTPASTGGHEQFF
few	.	TRBJ1-2	TRBV29-1	TGCAGCGGGACGTCAGGTCTGCCTACTTTAAGCTACACCTTC	CSGTSGLPTLSYTF
.	.	TRBJ2-3	TRBV6-2/TRBV6-3	TGTGCCAGCAGTTACTCGGGCAGCTGGGCGAGCACAGATACGCAGTATTTT	CASSYSGSWASTDTQYF
few	.	TRBJ1-5	TRBV12-3/TRBV12-4	TGTGCCAGCAGTTTTGAGCAGCCCCAGCATTTT	CASSFEQPQHF
.	TRBD2	TRBJ2-3	TRBV7-3	TGTGCCAGCAGCTCCATTAGCGGGAGGTCAGATACGCAGTATTTT	CASSSISGRSDTQYF
.	TRBD2	TRBJ2-7	TRBV29-1	TGCAGCGTAAACGGACTAGCGGGAGCGGACGAGCAGTACTTC	CSVNGLAGADEQYF
.	.	TRBJ2-3	TRBV14	TGTGCCAGCAGCCACCGGATGATCTCTAGCGCAGATACGCAGTATTTT	CASSHRMISSADTQYF